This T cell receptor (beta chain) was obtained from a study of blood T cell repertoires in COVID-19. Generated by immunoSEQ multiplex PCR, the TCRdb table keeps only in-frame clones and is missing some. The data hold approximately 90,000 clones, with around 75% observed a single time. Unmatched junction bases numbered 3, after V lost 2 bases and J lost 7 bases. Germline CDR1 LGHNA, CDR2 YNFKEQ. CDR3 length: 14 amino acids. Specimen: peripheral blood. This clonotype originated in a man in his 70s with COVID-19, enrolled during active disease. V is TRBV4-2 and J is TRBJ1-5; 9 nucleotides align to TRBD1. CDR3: CASSQPDRGQPQHF. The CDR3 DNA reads TGTGCCAGCAGCCAACCTGACAGGGGGCAGCCCCAGCATTTT.